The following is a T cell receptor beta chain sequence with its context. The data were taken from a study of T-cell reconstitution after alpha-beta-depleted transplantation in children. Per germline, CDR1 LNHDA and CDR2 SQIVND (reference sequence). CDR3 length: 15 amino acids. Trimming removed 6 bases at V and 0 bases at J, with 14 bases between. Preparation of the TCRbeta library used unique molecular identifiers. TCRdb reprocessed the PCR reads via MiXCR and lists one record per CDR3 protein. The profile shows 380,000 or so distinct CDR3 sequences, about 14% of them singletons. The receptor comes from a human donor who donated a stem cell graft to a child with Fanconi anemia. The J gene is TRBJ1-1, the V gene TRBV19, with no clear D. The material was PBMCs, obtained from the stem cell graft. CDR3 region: CASSRVEGMNTEAFF. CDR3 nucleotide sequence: TGTGCCAGTAGCCGCGTGGAGGGAATGAACACTGAAGCTTTCTTT.